The clone carrying this TCR beta chain turned up a few times. The antigen is unknown. The sample comes from a study of beta chain features in type 1 diabetes. Findings of the study overall: TCRB CDR3 length was moderately but significantly reduced in all four CD4+ subsets of Type 1 diabetes patients.

V lost 5 bases to trimming and J lost 4 bases; unmatched junction nucleotides: 10. The CDR3 runs to 17 residues. The germline V gene has CDR1 SGHAT and CDR2 FQNNGV. Expressed TCRB transcripts were sequenced after all isolated RNA was converted to cDNA. Measured with immunoSEQ multiplex PCR; TCRdb has only the in-frame clones, and not every one. The sample shows 300,000 or so clones, approximately 13% of them seen only once. The sample was naive CD4+ T cells from blood. The receptor was derived from a woman between 18 and 29 years old with type 1 diabetes. The V gene is TRBV11-2, the J gene TRBJ2-5; 13 bases match TRBD2. The CDR3 region has the DNA TGTGCCAGCAGCCGGGGGACTAGCGGGATGATTGGAGAGACCCAGTACTTC. Encoded protein: CASSRGTSGMIGETQYF. Full variable domain (outside the CDR3, taken from reference TRBV11-2 and TRBJ2-5): EAGVAQSPRYKIIEKRQSVAFWCNPISGHATLYWYQQILGQGPKLLIQFQNNGVVDDSQLPKDRFSAERLKGVDSTLKIQPAKLEDSAVYLCASSRGTSGMIGETQYFGPGTRLLVL.